This TCR beta chain was sequenced in a study of cytomegalovirus exposure and HLA in healthy donors. Overall study: The 95 to 150 validation repertoires used a platform that matched the one used for the approximately 620 first-cohort repertoires, as a later analysis reported. Study observations and caveats: For most TCR sequences rarity was the rule, although some public TCRs occurred in many donors. Within the 120 or so validation repertoires, first-cohort TCR clusters tended to co-occur, according to a later analysis.

This clone has only one observation. What it binds is not known. Germline-derived CDR1 and CDR2 are SQVTM and ANQGSEA. V dropped 6 bases and J dropped 4 bases, with 11 bases sitting between them. The CDR3 consists of 12 residues. TCRdb's table, derived via immunoSEQ multiplex PCR, lists solely in-frame clones and lacks some. The data contain 150,000 to 180,000 clones, about 86% of them singletons. Sequences were obtained from PBMCs. The J gene is TRBJ2-3, the V gene TRBV29-1; D is perhaps TRBD1 (6 bases). The sequence was collected from a human donor in good health. CDR3 coding DNA: TGCAGCGTCGAACAGGGATCAGATACGCAGTATTTT. It codes for CSVEQGSDTQYF.